This paragraph covers one TCR beta chain sequence. Per the germline V gene, CDR1 is SGHRS and CDR2 is YFSETQ. The length of the CDR3 is 14 residues. The V end lost 2 bases, the J end lost 3 bases, and 8 bases lay between the germline ends. This entry comes from a study of blood T cell repertoires in COVID-19. The repertoire was sequenced with immunoSEQ multiplex PCR; TCRdb's copy has only in-frame clones and lacks some. This sample carries tens of thousands of clones, 88% of them seen once, and the ten largest clones take approximately 12%. The sample consisted of peripheral blood. The source is a human donor with active COVID-19. The donor label of this sample is uncertain. The gene calls are TRBV5-1 and TRBJ1-4, with a tentative D call TRBD1 (6 bases). The CDR3 protein is CASSLQGPNEKLFF. In nucleotides, the CDR3 is TGCGCCAGCAGCTTACAGGGACCTAATGAAAAACTGTTTTTT.